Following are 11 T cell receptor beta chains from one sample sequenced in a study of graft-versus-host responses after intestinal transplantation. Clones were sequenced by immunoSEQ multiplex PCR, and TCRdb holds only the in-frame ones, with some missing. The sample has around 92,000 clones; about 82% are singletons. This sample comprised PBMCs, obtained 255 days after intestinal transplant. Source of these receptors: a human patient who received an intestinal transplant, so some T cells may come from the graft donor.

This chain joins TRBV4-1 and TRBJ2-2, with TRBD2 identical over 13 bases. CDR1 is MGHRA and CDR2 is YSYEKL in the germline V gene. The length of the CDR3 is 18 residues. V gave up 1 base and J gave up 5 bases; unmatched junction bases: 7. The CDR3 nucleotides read TGCGCCAGCAGCCAAGGAAGGACTAGCGGGGGACTTACCGGGGAGCTGTTTTTT. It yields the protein CASSQGRTSGGLTGELFF.

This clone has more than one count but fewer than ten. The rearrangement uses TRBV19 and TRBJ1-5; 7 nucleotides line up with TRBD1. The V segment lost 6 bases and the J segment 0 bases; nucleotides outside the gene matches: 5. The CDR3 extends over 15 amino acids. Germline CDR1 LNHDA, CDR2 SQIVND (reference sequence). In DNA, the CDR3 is TGTGCCAGTAGCGTCCGGGACAGTAGCAATCAGCCCCAGCATTTT. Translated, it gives CASSVRDSSNQPQHF.

CDR3 bases: TGTGCCAGCAGCTTGGGGACAGGGTTCACTGAAGCTTTCTTT. Its translation is CASSLGTGFTEAFF. This chain links TRBV5-6 with TRBJ1-1, with TRBD1 identical over 8 bases. Germline V gene sequence: CDR1 SGHDT, CDR2 YYEEEE. V was pared by 0 bases and J by 4 bases, with 2 bases of the junction left unmatched. The CDR3 sequence is 14 residues long.

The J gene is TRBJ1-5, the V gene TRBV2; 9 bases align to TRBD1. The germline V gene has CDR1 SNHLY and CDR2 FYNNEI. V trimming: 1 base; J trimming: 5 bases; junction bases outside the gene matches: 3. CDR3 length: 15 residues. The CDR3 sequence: CASSEGGTGYQPQHF. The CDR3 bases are TGTGCCAGCAGTGAAGGGGGGACAGGGTATCAGCCCCAGCATTTT.

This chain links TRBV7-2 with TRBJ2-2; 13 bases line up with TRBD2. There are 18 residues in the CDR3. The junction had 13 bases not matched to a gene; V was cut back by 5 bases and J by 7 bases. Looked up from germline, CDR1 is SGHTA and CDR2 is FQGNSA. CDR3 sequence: CASSLSGLAGATNGELFF. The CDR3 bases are TGTGCCAGCAGCCTCTCTGGACTAGCGGGAGCTACCAACGGGGAGCTGTTTTTT.

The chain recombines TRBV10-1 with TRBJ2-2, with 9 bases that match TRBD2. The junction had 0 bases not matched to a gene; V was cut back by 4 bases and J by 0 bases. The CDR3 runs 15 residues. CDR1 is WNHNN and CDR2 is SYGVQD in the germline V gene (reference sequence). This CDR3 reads CASSVAGANTGELFF. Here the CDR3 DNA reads TGCGCCAGCAGTGTAGCGGGAGCGAACACCGGGGAGCTGTTTTTT.

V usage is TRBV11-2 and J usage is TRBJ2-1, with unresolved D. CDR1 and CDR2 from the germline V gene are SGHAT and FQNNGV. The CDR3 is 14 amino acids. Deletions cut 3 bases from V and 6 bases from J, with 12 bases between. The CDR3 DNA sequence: TGTGCCAGCAGCTTGGTAGCCCGCCCCAATGAGCAGTTCTTC. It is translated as CASSLVARPNEQFF.

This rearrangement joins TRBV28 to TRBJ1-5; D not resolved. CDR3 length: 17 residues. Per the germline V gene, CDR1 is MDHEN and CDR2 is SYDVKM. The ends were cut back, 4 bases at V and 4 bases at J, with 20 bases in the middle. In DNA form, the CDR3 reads TGTGCCAGCAGTTGGACCCTACAAAAAAGAGTGAATCAGCCCCAGCATTTT. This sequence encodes CASSWTLQKRVNQPQHF.

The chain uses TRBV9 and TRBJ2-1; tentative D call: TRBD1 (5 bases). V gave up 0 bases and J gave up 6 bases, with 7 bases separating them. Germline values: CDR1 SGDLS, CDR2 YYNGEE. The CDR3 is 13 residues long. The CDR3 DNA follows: TGTGCCAGCAGCGTAGCTAGGGGCAATGAGCAGTTCTTC. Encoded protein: CASSVARGNEQFF.

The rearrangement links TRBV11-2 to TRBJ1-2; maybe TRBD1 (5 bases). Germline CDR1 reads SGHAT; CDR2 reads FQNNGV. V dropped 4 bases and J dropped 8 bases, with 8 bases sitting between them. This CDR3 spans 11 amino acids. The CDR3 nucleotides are TGTGCCAGCAGCTCAGAGGGGGGCTACACCTTC. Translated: CASSSEGGYTF.

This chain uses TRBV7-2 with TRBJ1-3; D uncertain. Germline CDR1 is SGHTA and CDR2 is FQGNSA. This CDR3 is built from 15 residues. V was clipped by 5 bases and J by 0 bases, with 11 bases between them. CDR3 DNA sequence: TGTGCCAGCAGCCTACGATTGAGCTCTGGAAACACCATATATTTT. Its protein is CASSLRLSSGNTIYF. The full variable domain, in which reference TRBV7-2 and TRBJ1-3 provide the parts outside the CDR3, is GAGVSQSPSNKVTEKGKDVELRCDPISGHTALYWYRQSLGQGLEFLIYFQGNSAPDKSGLPSDRFSAERTGGSVSTLTIQRTQQEDSAVYLCASSLRLSSGNTIYFGEGSWLTVV.